This is a list of T cell receptor beta chains from one sample in a study of technical replicates of blood from several donors. Measured with immunoSEQ multiplex PCR; TCRdb has only the in-frame clones, and not every one. Counted here are 80,000 or so clones, roughly 92% occurring once; the ten biggest clones make up approximately 0.4%. Sequenced sample: T cells isolated from PBMCs. The receptors were gathered from a human donor in good health. Both conserved end residues are part of each CDR3. Each record gives: D gene, clone size, V gene, J gene, CDR3 protein, CDR3 DNA. D genes are given only for firm matches. A clone size is listed for some rows: how often the clone was seen (once, few, many), or a class if it is expanded.

D: NA
size: NA
V: TRBV19
J: TRBJ2-7
CDR3: CASSIRGYEQYF
DNA: TGTGCCAGTAGTATCAGGGGTTACGAGCAGTACTTC

D: NA
size: NA
V: TRBV18
J: TRBJ2-7
CDR3: CASSPVYRDRGPYEQYF
DNA: TGTGCCAGCTCACCAGTCTACAGGGATAGAGGACCCTACGAGCAGTACTTC

D: NA
size: NA
V: TRBV30
J: TRBJ1-2
CDR3: CAWSVYREVYGYTF
DNA: TGTGCCTGGAGTGTATACAGGGAAGTCTATGGCTACACCTTC

D: TRBD2
size: NA
V: TRBV4-1
J: TRBJ2-5
CDR3: CASSEGLAGGPGETQYF
DNA: TGCGCCAGCAGCGAGGGACTAGCGGGAGGGCCCGGGGAGACCCAGTACTTC

D: TRBD1
size: once
V: TRBV18
J: TRBJ2-6
CDR3: CASSPTGESGANVLTF
DNA: TGTGCCAGCTCACCGACAGGGGAATCTGGGGCCAACGTCCTGACTTTC

D: NA
size: NA
V: TRBV7-7
J: TRBJ2-3
CDR3: CASSPQGDTQYF
DNA: TGTGCTAGCAGCCCACAGGGAGATACGCAGTATTTT

D: TRBD2
size: NA
V: TRBV5-1
J: TRBJ2-3
CDR3: CASRGLARVDTQYF
DNA: TGCGCCAGCAGAGGACTAGCTCGTGTAGATACGCAGTATTTT

D: TRBD2
size: NA
V: TRBV28
J: TRBJ2-3
CDR3: CASDEAGNTDTQYF
DNA: TGTGCCAGTGATGAAGCGGGGAACACAGATACGCAGTATTTT

D: TRBD1
size: once
V: TRBV9
J: TRBJ2-2
CDR3: CASSVGVTGETGELFF
DNA: TGTGCCAGCAGCGTTGGGGTTACAGGGGAAACCGGGGAGCTGTTTTTT

D: TRBD1
size: NA
V: TRBV5-8
J: TRBJ2-1
CDR3: CASSPPGQGAHEQFF
DNA: TGTGCCAGCAGCCCTCCGGGACAGGGGGCCCATGAGCAGTTCTTC

D: NA
size: NA
V: TRBV9
J: TRBJ1-2
CDR3: CASSVANPYYGYTF
DNA: TGTGCCAGCAGCGTAGCTAACCCGTACTATGGCTACACCTTC

D: TRBD2
size: NA
V: TRBV19
J: TRBJ2-1
CDR3: CASSMGLADSYNEQFF
DNA: TGTGCCAGTAGTATGGGCCTAGCGGACTCCTACAATGAGCAGTTCTTC

D: TRBD1
size: NA
V: TRBV6-1
J: TRBJ1-3
CDR3: CASSEGQGVNTIYF
DNA: TGTGCCAGCAGTGAGGGACAGGGTGTAAACACCATATATTTT

D: NA
size: NA
V: TRBV2
J: TRBJ2-1
CDR3: CASSQINLQVHNEQFF
DNA: TGTGCCAGCAGTCAAATCAACTTACAGGTGCACAATGAGCAGTTCTTC

D: TRBD2
size: NA
V: TRBV7-2
J: TRBJ2-1
CDR3: CASSPGLAYDEQFF
DNA: TGTGCCAGCAGCCCGGGACTAGCCTACGATGAGCAGTTCTTC

D: TRBD2
size: NA
V: TRBV9
J: TRBJ2-7
CDR3: CASSEAGGTVEQYF
DNA: TGTGCCAGCAGCGAGGCGGGAGGAACCGTCGAGCAGTACTTC

D: NA
size: NA
V: TRBV27
J: TRBJ2-7
CDR3: CASSPGDPRYEQYF
DNA: TGTGCCAGCAGTCCGGGGGATCCCCGCTACGAGCAGTACTTC

D: TRBD2
size: NA
V: TRBV2
J: TRBJ2-1
CDR3: CASIRGGLVNEQFF
DNA: TGTGCCAGCATCCGGGGGGGCTTGGTGAATGAGCAGTTCTTC

D: NA
size: NA
V: TRBV4-3
J: TRBJ1-3
CDR3: CASSQEEAGGNTIYF
DNA: TGCGCCAGCAGCCAAGAAGAGGCGGGTGGAAACACCATATATTTT

D: NA
size: NA
V: TRBV28
J: TRBJ2-7
CDR3: CAIRGQGYEQYF
DNA: TGTGCCATTAGGGGCCAGGGTTACGAGCAGTACTTC

D: NA
size: NA
V: TRBV14
J: TRBJ2-3
CDR3: CASSQAFGRGSTDTQYF
DNA: TGTGCCAGCAGCCAGGCCTTCGGGCGGGGAAGCACAGATACGCAGTATTTT

D: TRBD1
size: NA
V: TRBV27
J: TRBJ1-1
CDR3: CASGVQGATEAFF
DNA: TGTGCCAGCGGTGTACAGGGGGCGACTGAAGCTTTCTTT

D: TRBD1
size: NA
V: TRBV18
J: TRBJ2-7
CDR3: CASSRGTGGGSYEQYF
DNA: TGTGCCAGCTCACGGGGAACAGGGGGAGGCTCCTACGAGCAGTACTTC

D: NA
size: NA
V: TRBV27
J: TRBJ2-2
CDR3: CASSLLFGDNTGELFF
DNA: TGTGCCAGCAGTTTATTATTTGGAGATAACACCGGGGAGCTGTTTTTT

D: TRBD2
size: NA
V: TRBV5-6
J: TRBJ2-7
CDR3: CASSPLGIAGNYEQYF
DNA: TGTGCCAGCAGCCCCTTGGGGATAGCGGGGAACTACGAGCAGTACTTC

D: NA
size: NA
V: TRBV19
J: TRBJ2-7
CDR3: CASSVQGYEQYF
DNA: TGTGCCAGTAGTGTACAGGGCTACGAGCAGTACTTC

D: TRBD1
size: NA
V: TRBV11-1
J: TRBJ1-2
CDR3: CASSLYGQGNYGYTF
DNA: TGTGCCAGCAGCTTATATGGACAGGGCAACTATGGCTACACCTTC

D: TRBD1
size: NA
V: TRBV6-6
J: TRBJ1-1
CDR3: CASSYSPRTGAEAFF
DNA: TGTGCCAGCAGTTACTCTCCGAGGACAGGCGCCGAAGCTTTCTTT

D: NA
size: NA
V: TRBV6-5
J: TRBJ1-4
CDR3: CATSPTATNEKLFF
DNA: TGTGCTACCTCGCCAACAGCAACTAATGAAAAACTGTTTTTT